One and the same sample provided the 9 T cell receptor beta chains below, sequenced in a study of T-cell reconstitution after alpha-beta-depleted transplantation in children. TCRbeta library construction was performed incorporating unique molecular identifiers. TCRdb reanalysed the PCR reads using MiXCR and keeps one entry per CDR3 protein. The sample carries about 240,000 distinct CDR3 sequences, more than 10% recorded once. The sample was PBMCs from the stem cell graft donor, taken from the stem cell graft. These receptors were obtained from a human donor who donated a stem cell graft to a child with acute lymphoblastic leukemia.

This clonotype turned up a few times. CDR3 in DNA: TGTGCCATCCGATCCCCGCCCGGTTTTGGGGATACGCAGTATTTT. Protein: CAIRSPPGFGDTQYF. The V call is TRBV28, the J call TRBJ2-3; D unresolved. The V and J ends lost 10 bases and 6 bases respectively, with 23 bases between them. Germline CDR1 MDHEN, CDR2 SYDVKM. The CDR3 is 15 residues long.

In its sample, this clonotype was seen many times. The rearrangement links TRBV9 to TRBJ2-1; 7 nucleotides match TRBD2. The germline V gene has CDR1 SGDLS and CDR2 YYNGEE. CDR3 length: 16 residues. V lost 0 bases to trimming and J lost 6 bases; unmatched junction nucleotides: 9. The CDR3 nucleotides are TGTGCCAGCAGCGTAGCTCCAAGCGGGACGGCCAATGAGCAGTTCTTC. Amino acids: CASSVAPSGTANEQFF.

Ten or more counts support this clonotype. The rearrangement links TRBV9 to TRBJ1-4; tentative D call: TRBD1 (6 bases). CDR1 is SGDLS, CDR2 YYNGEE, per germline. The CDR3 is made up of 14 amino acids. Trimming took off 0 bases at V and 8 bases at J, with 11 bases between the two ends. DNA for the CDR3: TGTGCCAGCAGCGTAGGGGCCGGGGGCGAAAAACTGTTTTTT. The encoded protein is CASSVGAGGEKLFF.

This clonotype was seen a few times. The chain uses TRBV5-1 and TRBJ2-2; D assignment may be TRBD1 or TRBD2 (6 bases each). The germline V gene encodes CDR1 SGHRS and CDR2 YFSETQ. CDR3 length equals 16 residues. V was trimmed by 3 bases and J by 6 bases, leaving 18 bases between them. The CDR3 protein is CASSSSRGPPPGELFF. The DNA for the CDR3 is TGCGCCAGCAGCTCCTCTCGGGGGCCCCCCCCCGGGGAGCTGTTTTTT.

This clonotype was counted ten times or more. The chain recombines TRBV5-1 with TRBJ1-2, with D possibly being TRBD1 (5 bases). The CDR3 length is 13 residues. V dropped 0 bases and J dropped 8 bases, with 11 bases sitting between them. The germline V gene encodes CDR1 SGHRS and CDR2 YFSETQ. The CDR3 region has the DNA TGCGCCAGCAGCTTGGATTATGGGGCCGGCTACACCTTC. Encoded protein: CASSLDYGAGYTF. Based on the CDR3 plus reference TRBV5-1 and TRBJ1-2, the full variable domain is KAGVTQTPRYLIKTRGQQVTLSCSPISGHRSVSWYQQTPGQGLQFLFEYFSETQRNKGNFPGRFSGRQFSNSRSEMNVSTLELGDSALYLCASSLDYGAGYTFGSGTRLTVV.

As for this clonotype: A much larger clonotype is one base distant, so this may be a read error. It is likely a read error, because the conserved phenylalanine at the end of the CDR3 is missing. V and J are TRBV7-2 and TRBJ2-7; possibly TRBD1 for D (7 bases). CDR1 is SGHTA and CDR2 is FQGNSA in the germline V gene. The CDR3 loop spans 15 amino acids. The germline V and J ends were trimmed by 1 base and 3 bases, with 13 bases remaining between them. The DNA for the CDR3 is TGTGCCAGCAGCTTAGAGGGGGGACAGTTCTACGAGCAGTACTTA. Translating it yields CASSLEGGQFYEQYL.

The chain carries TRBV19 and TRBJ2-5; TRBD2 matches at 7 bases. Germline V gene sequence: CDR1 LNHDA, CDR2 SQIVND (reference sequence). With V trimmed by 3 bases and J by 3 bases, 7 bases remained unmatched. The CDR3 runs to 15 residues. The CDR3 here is CASSMDLAAEETQYF. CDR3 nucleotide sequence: TGTGCCAGTAGTATGGATCTAGCGGCCGAAGAGACCCAGTACTTC.

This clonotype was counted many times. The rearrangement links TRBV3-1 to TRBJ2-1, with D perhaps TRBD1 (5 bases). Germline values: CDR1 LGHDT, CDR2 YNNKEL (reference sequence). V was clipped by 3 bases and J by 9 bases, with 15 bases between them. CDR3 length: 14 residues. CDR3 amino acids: CASSQVGQTGEQFF. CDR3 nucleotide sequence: TGTGCCAGCAGCCAGGTTGGACAAACCGGTGAGCAGTTCTTC.

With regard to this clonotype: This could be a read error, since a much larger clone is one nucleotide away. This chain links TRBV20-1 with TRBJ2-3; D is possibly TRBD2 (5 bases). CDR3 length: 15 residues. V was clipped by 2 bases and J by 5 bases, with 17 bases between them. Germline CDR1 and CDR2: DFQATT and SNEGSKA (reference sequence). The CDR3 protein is CSARLGVVVRDTQYF. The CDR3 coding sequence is TGCAGTGCTAGACTCGGGGTAGTGGTCAGAGATACGCAGTATTTT.